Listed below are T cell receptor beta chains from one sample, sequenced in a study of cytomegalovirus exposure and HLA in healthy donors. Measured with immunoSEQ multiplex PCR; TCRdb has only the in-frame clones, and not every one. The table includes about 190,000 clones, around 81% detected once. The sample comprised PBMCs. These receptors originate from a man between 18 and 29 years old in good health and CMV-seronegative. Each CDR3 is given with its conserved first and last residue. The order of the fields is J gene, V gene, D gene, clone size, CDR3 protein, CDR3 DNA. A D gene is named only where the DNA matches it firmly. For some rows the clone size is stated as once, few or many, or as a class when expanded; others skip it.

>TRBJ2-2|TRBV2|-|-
CARLGTSNTGELFF
TGTGCCAGACTAGGGACTTCTAACACCGGGGAGCTGTTTTTT
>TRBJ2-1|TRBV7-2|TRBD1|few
CATWGTVSDEQFF
TGTGCCACCTGGGGGACAGTTTCTGATGAGCAGTTCTTC
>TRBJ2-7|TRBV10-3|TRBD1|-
CAITLGQSRNEQYF
TGTGCCATCACCCTGGGACAGTCTCGCAACGAGCAGTACTTC
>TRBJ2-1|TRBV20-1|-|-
CSARIRDWQFF
TGCAGTGCTAGAATCAGGGATTGGCAGTTCTTC
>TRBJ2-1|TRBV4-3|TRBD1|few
CASSQGATGADEQFF
TGCGCCAGCAGCCAGGGGGCGACAGGGGCGGATGAGCAGTTCTTC
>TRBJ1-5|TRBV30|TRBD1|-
CAWRQTGGSQPQHF
TGTGCCTGGAGACAGACAGGGGGAAGTCAGCCCCAGCATTTT
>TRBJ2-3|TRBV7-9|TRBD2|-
CASSVSGSSTDTQYF
TGTGCCAGCAGCGTTAGCGGGAGTAGCACAGATACGCAGTATTTT
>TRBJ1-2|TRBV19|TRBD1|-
CASSDRRTGYGYTF
TGTGCCAGTAGTGATAGGCGGACAGGCTATGGCTACACCTTC
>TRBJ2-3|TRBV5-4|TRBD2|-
CASSSPSGRDTDTQYF
TGTGCCAGCAGCTCTCCTAGCGGGAGGGACACAGATACGCAGTATTTT
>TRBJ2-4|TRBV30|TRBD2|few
CAWSVPYYVRGDLAKNIQYF
TGTGCCTGGAGTGTACCCTATTACGTGCGGGGGGATTTAGCCAAAAACATTCAGTACTTC
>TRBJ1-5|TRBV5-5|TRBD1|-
CASSPGLDRGSRSNQPQHF
TGTGCCAGCAGCCCGGGCCTGGACAGGGGATCTCGTAGCAATCAGCCCCAGCATTTT
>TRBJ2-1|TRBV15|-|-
CATSRVRTSGNEQFF
TGTGCCACCAGCAGAGTTCGGACGTCAGGGAATGAGCAGTTCTTC
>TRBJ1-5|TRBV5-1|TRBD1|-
CASSNGQGGNQPQHF
TGCGCCAGCAGCAACGGACAGGGGGGCAATCAGCCCCAGCATTTT
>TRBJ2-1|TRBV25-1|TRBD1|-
CASRGQGPYNEQFF
TGTGCCAGCAGGGGACAGGGACCTTACAATGAGCAGTTCTTC
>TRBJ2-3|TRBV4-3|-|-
CASSQDWSSSTDTQYF
TGCGCCAGCAGCCAAGATTGGTCGAGCAGCACAGATACGCAGTATTTT
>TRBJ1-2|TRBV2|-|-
CASRSEDYGYTF
TGTGCCAGCAGATCCGAGGACTATGGCTACACCTTC
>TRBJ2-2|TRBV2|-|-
CATIGRNTGELFF
TGTGCCACCATCGGGAGGAACACCGGGGAGCTGTTTTTT
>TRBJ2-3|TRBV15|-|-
CATSRQGLITDTQYF
TGTGCCACCAGCAGGCAGGGACTTATCACAGATACGCAGTATTTT
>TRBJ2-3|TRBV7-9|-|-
CASSLRGGGPVDTQYF
TGTGCCAGCAGCTTACGTGGCGGGGGCCCAGTGGATACGCAGTATTTT
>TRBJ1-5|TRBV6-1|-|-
CASRDDSLLNQPQHF
TGTGCCAGCAGGGACGACAGCCTCCTGAATCAGCCCCAGCATTTT
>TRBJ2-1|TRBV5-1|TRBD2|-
CASSLELADNEQFF
TGCGCCAGCAGCTTGGAACTAGCGGACAATGAGCAGTTCTTC
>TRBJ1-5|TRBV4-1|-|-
CASSQDREVGGNQPQHF
TGCGCCAGCAGCCAAGATAGAGAGGTCGGAGGGAATCAGCCCCAGCATTTT
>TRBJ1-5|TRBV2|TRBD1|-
CASNLGGGQPQHF
TGTGCCAGCAATTTAGGGGGCGGTCAGCCCCAGCATTTT